The 2 T cell receptor beta chains below were found in one sample sequenced in a study of T cells in tuberculosis. Data came from immunoSEQ multiplex PCR; TCRdb stores just in-frame clones and leaves some out. The sample lists around 38,000 clones, 93% occurring once. Sequences were obtained from PBMCs. The receptors come from a donor between 10 and 35 years old with latent tuberculosis or without tuberculosis infection.

The gene calls are TRBV4-3 and TRBJ2-2, with TRBD1 matching over 7 bases. Germline trimming cut 3 bases from V and 0 bases from J; bases unmatched to any gene: 4. The CDR3 consists of 16 residues. Per the germline V gene, CDR1 is LGHNA and CDR2 is YSLEER. DNA for the CDR3: TGCGCCAGCAGCCACAGGACAGGACCGAACACCGGGGAGCTGTTTTTT. Encoded protein: CASSHRTGPNTGELFF.

This clone was picked up one time. The chain combines TRBV7-2 with TRBJ1-2; 7 bases map to TRBD1. Germline loops: CDR1 SGHTA, CDR2 FQGNSA. CDR3 size: 14 residues. The junction had 6 bases not matched to a gene; V was cut back by 0 bases and J by 8 bases. The CDR3 here is CASSLALTGKGYTF. The DNA for the CDR3 is TGTGCCAGCAGCTTAGCTTTGACAGGGAAGGGCTACACCTTC.